Listed below are T cell receptor beta chains from one sample, sequenced in a study of blood T cell repertoires in COVID-19. TCRdb keeps only in-frame clones here, not all; method: immunoSEQ multiplex PCR. This sample yields approximately 280,000 clones, of which around 90% are seen a single time; 6% to 7% belongs to the top ten. Input material: peripheral blood. The receptors come from a woman younger than 45 with COVID-19, enrolled during active disease. Each CDR3 is given with its conserved first and last residue. Each record gives: clone size, V gene, D gene, J gene, CDR3 protein, CDR3 DNA. A D gene is named only where the DNA matches it firmly. The size of a clone is reported for some rows only, either as once, few or many, or as a class for expanded clones.

once	TRBV9	NA	TRBJ2-7	CASSEGGLSYEQYF	TGTGCCAGCAGCGAAGGAGGCCTCTCCTACGAGCAGTACTTC
NA	TRBV28	NA	TRBJ1-2	CASSPSGSRLQSF	TGTGCCAGCAGCCCGTCTGGGTCGCGGCTGCAGTCTTTC
few	TRBV6-2/TRBV6-3	TRBD1	TRBJ2-7	CASSPSPDRGGEQYF	TGTGCCAGCAGTCCCTCCCCCGACAGGGGTGGCGAGCAGTACTTC
NA	TRBV5-5	TRBD1	TRBJ1-1	CASSLQGDTEAFF	TGTGCCAGCAGCCTACAGGGGGACACTGAAGCTTTCTTT
NA	TRBV30	NA	TRBJ1-2	CAWSRQEDGYTF	TGTGCCTGGAGTAGGCAGGAAGATGGCTACACCTTC
NA	TRBV11-2	NA	TRBJ1-1	CASTSGGAGGTEAFF	TGTGCCAGCACCTCGGGGGGGGCAGGTGGGACTGAAGCTTTCTTT
once	TRBV3-1/TRBV3-2	NA	TRBJ2-7	CASSQYGRGPYEQYF	TGTGCCAGCAGCCAATACGGGAGGGGGCCCTACGAGCAGTACTTC
few	TRBV29-1	NA	TRBJ1-2	CSVEHAGGRGSGYTF	TGCAGCGTTGAACACGCCGGAGGCAGGGGAAGTGGCTACACCTTC
NA	TRBV6-5	NA	TRBJ2-1	CASSLTGDEQFF	TGTGCCAGCAGTTTGACGGGGGATGAGCAGTTCTTC
NA	TRBV11-2	TRBD1	TRBJ1-4	CASSWDRDRGEKLFF	TGTGCCAGCAGTTGGGACCGGGACAGGGGTGAGAAACTGTTTTTT
NA	TRBV7-9	TRBD2	TRBJ2-1	CASSLVSSGRYNEQFF	TGTGCCAGCAGCTTAGTCTCTAGCGGGAGGTACAATGAGCAGTTCTTC
NA	TRBV28	TRBD2	TRBJ2-7	CASSLTPGTSASYEQYF	TGTGCCAGCAGTCTGACCCCCGGGACTAGCGCATCCTACGAGCAGTACTTC
NA	TRBV6-5	NA	TRBJ2-7	CASSYSSLPYEQYF	TGTGCCAGCAGTTATTCGAGCCTTCCCTACGAGCAGTACTTC
NA	TRBV9	NA	TRBJ1-4	CASSPHPGSGEKLFF	TGTGCCAGCAGCCCCCATCCAGGGTCGGGTGAAAAACTGTTTTTT
NA	TRBV5-6	NA	TRBJ1-1	CASSLWGREAFF	TGTGCCAGCAGCTTGTGGGGGCGAGAAGCTTTCTTT
once	TRBV18	NA	TRBJ2-3	CASSPPSVSTDTQYF	TGTGCCAGCTCACCACCTAGCGTGAGCACAGATACGCAGTATTTT
NA	TRBV6-6	TRBD2	TRBJ2-3	CASSRLAGNTDTQYF	TGTGCCAGCAGCCGACTAGCGGGCAACACAGATACGCAGTATTTT
NA	TRBV30	TRBD1	TRBJ2-2	CAWKSGTAWGELFF	TGTGCCTGGAAGTCCGGGACAGCTTGGGGGGAGCTGTTTTTT
once	TRBV7-9	NA	TRBJ2-3	CASSRSATSTDTQYF	TGTGCCAGCAGCCGCTCTGCAACTAGCACAGATACGCAGTATTTT
NA	TRBV4-1	NA	TRBJ2-7	CASSQVDRSSYEQYF	TGCGCCAGCAGCCAAGTCGACAGAAGCTCCTACGAGCAGTACTTC
NA	TRBV30	NA	TRBJ1-2	CAWTITNYGYTF	TGTGCCTGGACTATCACTAACTATGGCTACACCTTC
NA	TRBV9	NA	TRBJ2-5	CASSVSLAIEETQYF	TGTGCCAGCAGCGTATCTCTAGCGATCGAAGAGACCCAGTACTTC
NA	TRBV4-3	NA	TRBJ1-2	CASSQDRTQNYGYTF	TGCGCCAGCAGCCAAGATAGGACTCAAAACTATGGCTACACCTTC
once	TRBV11-3	TRBD2	TRBJ2-1	CASSLVGLVAYNEQFF	TGTGCCAGCAGCTTAGTAGGACTAGTCGCCTACAATGAGCAGTTCTTC
NA	TRBV2	TRBD2	TRBJ2-1	CASSLDHGRADEQFF	TGTGCCAGTAGCCTCGACCACGGGAGGGCCGATGAGCAGTTCTTC
NA	TRBV6-2/TRBV6-3	NA	TRBJ1-4	CASSYSWRATNEKLFF	TGTGCCAGCAGTTACTCCTGGAGAGCAACTAATGAAAAACTGTTTTTT
NA	TRBV5-4	TRBD1	TRBJ2-7	CASSLQGAYEQYF	TGTGCCAGCAGCTTACAGGGGGCTTACGAGCAGTACTTC
NA	TRBV19	TRBD2	TRBJ2-1	CASRTSGRAGGEQFF	TGTGCCAGTAGGACTAGCGGGAGGGCTGGAGGTGAGCAGTTCTTC
NA	TRBV2	NA	TRBJ2-3	CASSAGTFTDTQYF	TGTGCCAGCAGCGCCGGGACATTCACAGATACGCAGTATTTT
NA	TRBV5-1	TRBD1	TRBJ2-3	CASSSGQSEDTQYF	TGCGCCAGCAGCTCGGGACAGTCCGAGGATACGCAGTATTTT
once	TRBV24-1	TRBD1	TRBJ2-3	CATSDGGDRATDTQYF	TGTGCCACCAGTGATGGGGGGGACAGGGCCACAGATACGCAGTATTTT
NA	TRBV28	NA	TRBJ2-6	CASSLSWGANVLTF	TGTGCCAGCAGTTTGAGTTGGGGGGCCAACGTCCTGACTTTC
few	TRBV4-3	NA	TRBJ2-2	CASSQGRGYTGELFF	TGCGCCAGCAGCCAGGGCAGGGGATACACCGGGGAGCTGTTTTTT
once	TRBV4-1	NA	TRBJ1-2	CASSADRINYGYTF	TGCGCCAGCAGCGCCGACAGAATTAACTATGGCTACACCTTC
NA	TRBV28	TRBD2	TRBJ2-7	CASSLWAGVSYEQYF	TGTGCCAGCAGTTTATGGGCGGGAGTGTCCTACGAGCAGTACTTC
once	TRBV7-5	NA	TRBJ2-5	CVRSLVMTGLAKGSQYF	TGTGTCAGAAGCTTAGTAATGACGGGACTAGCGAAGGGGTCCCAGTACTTC
NA	TRBV27	TRBD1	TRBJ1-2	CASSPQGDYGYTF	TGTGCCAGCAGTCCCCAGGGGGACTATGGCTACACCTTC
NA	TRBV2	NA	TRBJ1-5	CASRGDSINQPQHF	TGTGCCAGCAGGGGGGACTCAATCAATCAGCCCCAGCATTTT
NA	TRBV19	NA	TRBJ2-1	CASSFGERYYNEQFF	TGTGCCAGTTCCTTCGGGGAGCGGTACTACAATGAGCAGTTCTTC